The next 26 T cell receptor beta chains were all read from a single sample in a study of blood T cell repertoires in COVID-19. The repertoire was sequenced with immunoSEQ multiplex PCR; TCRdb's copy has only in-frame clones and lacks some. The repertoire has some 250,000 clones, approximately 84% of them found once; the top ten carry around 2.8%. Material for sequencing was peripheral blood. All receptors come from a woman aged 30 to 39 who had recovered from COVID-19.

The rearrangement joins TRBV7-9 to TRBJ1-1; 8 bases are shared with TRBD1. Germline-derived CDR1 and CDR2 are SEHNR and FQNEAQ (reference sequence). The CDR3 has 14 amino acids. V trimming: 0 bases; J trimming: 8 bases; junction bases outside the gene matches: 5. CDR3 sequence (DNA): TGTGCCAGCAGCTTAGCGCGGGCAGGGGGCGAAGCTTTCTTT. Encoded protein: CASSLARAGGEAFF.

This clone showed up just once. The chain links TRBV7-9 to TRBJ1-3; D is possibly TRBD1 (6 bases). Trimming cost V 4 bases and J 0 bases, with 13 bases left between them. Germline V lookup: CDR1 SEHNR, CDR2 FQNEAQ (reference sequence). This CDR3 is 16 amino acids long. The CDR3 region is CASSSYRVDSGNTIYF. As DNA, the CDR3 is TGTGCCAGCAGCTCATACAGGGTAGACTCTGGAAACACCATATATTTT.

The CDR3 loop is CASRGTANYEQYF. Here the CDR3 DNA reads TGTGCCAGCCGGGGGACCGCTAACTACGAGCAGTACTTC. The genes are TRBV6-5 and TRBJ2-7; perhaps TRBD2 as D (6 bases). Germline CDR1 reads MNHEY; CDR2 reads SVGAGI. V was pared by 8 bases and J by 3 bases, with 14 bases between. The CDR3 contains 13 residues.

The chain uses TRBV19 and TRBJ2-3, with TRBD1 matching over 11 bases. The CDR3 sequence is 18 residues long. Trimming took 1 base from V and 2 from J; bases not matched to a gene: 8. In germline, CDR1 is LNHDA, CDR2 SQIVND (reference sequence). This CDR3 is CASSIGTGGAGVTDTQYF. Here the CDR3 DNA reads TGTGCCAGTAGTATAGGGACAGGGGGCGCGGGGGTCACAGATACGCAGTATTTT.

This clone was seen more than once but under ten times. CDR3 in DNA: TGTGCCAGCAGTTACGCGTCGGGGGGGGGCGCAGATACGCAGTATTTT. Its translation is CASSYASGGGADTQYF. The chain combines TRBV6-2 or TRBV6-3 with TRBJ2-3; 8 nucleotides align to TRBD2. The CDR3 is made up of 16 amino acids. Per the germline V gene, CDR1 is MNHEY and CDR2 is SVGEGT. Trimming cost V 2 bases and J 4 bases; bases outside gene matches: 8.

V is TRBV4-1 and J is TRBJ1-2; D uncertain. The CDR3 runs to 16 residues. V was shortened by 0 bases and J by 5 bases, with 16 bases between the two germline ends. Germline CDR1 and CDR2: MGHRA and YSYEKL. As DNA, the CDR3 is TGCGCCAGCAGCCAAGAATCCGGGAGCGGAAGGTATGGCTACACCTTC. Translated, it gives CASSQESGSGRYGYTF.

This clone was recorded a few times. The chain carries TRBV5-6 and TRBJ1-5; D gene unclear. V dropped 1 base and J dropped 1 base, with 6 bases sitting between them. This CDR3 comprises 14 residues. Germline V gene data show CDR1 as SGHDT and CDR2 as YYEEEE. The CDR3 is CASSLLGSNQPQHF. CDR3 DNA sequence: TGTGCCAGCAGCTTGCTGGGCAGCAATCAGCCCCAGCATTTT.

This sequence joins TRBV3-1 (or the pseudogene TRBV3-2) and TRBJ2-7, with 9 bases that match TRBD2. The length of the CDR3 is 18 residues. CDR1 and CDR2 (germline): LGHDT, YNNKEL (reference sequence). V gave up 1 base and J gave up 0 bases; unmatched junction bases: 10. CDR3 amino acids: CASSQGFAGGKSSYEQYF. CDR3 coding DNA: TGTGCCAGCAGCCAAGGCTTTGCGGGGGGGAAGAGCTCCTACGAGCAGTACTTC.

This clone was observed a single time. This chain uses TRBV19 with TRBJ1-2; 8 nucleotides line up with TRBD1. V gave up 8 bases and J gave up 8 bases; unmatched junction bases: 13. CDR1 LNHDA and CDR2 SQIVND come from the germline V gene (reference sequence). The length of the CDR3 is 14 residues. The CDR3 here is CASGETGVSRGYTF. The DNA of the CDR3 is TGTGCCAGTGGCGAGACAGGGGTCTCAAGGGGCTACACCTTC.

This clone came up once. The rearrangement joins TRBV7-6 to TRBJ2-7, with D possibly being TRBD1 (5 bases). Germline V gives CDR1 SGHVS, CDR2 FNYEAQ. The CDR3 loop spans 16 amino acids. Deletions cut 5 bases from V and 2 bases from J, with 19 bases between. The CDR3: CASSQGVRTDTYEQYF. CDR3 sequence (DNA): TGTGCCAGCAGCCAAGGGGTCCGGACGGACACCTACGAGCAGTACTTC.

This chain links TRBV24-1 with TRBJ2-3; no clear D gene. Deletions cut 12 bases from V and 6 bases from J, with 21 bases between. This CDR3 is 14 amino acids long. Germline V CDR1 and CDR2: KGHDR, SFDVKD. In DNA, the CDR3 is TGTGCCGAACCACCCAATTTCTTGCGGGATACGCAGTATTTT. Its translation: CAEPPNFLRDTQYF.

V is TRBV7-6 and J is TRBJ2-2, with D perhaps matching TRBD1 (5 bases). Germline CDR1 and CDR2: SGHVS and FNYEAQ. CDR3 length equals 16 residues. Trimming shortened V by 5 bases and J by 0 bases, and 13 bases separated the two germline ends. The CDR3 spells CASSRRTKPNTGELFF. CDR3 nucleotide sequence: TGTGCCAGCAGCCGCAGGACAAAACCGAACACCGGGGAGCTGTTTTTT.

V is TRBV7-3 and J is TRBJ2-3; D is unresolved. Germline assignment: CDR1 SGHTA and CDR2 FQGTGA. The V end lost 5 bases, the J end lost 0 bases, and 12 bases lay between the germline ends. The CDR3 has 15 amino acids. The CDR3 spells CASSPTRASTDTQYF. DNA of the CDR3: TGTGCCAGCAGCCCCACGAGAGCTAGCACAGATACGCAGTATTTT. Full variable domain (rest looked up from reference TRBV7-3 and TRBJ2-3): GAGVSQTPSNKVTEKGKYVELRCDPISGHTALYWYRQSLGQGPEFLIYFQGTGAADDSGLPNDRFFAVRPEGSVSTLKIQRTERGDSAVYLCASSPTRASTDTQYFGPGTRLTVL.

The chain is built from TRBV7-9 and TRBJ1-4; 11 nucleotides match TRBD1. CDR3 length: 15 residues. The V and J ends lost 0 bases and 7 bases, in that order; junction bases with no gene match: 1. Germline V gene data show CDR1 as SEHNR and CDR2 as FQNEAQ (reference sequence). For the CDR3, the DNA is TGTGCCAGCAGCTTAGCCGGGACAGGGGGTGAAAAACTGTTTTTT. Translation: CASSLAGTGGEKLFF.

The CDR3 loop is CASSPPKTGDKTEAFF. CDR3 DNA: TGTGCCAGCAGTCCACCTAAGACAGGGGACAAGACTGAAGCTTTCTTT. J is TRBJ1-1 and V is TRBV6-6, with 8 bases matching TRBD1. This CDR3 has 16 residues. CDR1 and CDR2 from the germline V gene are MNHNY and SVGAGI (reference sequence). With V trimmed by 5 bases and J by 5 bases, 13 bases remained unmatched.

The CDR3 loop reads CASRGTGQGQYEQYF. The CDR3 DNA reads as TGTGCCAGCAGGGGAACGGGACAGGGGCAATACGAGCAGTACTTC. The chain carries TRBV3-1 (or the pseudogene TRBV3-2) and TRBJ2-7; 10 bases agree with TRBD1. The CDR3 covers 15 residues. Per germline, CDR1 LGHDT and CDR2 YNNKEL (reference sequence). Unmatched junction bases numbered 9, after V lost 6 bases and J lost 4 bases.

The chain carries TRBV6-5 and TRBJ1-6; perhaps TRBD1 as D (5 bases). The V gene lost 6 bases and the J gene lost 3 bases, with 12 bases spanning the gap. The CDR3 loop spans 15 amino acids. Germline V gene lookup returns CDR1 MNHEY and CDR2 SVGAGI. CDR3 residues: CASRVDQGYNSPLHF. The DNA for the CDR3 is TGTGCCAGCAGGGTGGACCAGGGCTATAATTCACCCCTCCACTTT.

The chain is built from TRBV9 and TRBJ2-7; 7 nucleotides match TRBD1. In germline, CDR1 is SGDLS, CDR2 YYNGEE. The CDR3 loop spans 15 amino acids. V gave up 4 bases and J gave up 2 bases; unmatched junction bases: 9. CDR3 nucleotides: TGTGCCAGCAGCCTCGGGACAGTTAAAACCTACGAGCAGTACTTC. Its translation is CASSLGTVKTYEQYF.

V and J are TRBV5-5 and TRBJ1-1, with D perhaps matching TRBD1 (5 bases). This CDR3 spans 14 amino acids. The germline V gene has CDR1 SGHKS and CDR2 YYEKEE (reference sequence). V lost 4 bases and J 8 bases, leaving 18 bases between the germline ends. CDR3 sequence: CASSAEPGFAEAFF. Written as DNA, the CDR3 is TGTGCCAGCAGCGCGGAACCAGGGTTTGCCGAAGCTTTCTTT.

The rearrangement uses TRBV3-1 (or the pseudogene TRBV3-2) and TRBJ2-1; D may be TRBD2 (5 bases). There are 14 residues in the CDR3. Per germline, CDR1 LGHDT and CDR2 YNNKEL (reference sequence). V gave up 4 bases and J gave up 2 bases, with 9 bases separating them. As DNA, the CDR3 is TGTGCCAGCAGCCTACGGACTGCCTACAATGAGCAGTTCTTC. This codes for CASSLRTAYNEQFF.

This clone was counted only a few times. In DNA form, the CDR3 reads TGTGCCAGCAGCTTACGATCGGGTAGGAACACTGAAGCTTTCTTT. It is translated as CASSLRSGRNTEAFF. The chain couples TRBV5-6 to TRBJ1-1; no firm D call. V lost 2 bases and J 1 base, leaving 12 bases between the germline ends. CDR3 length: 15 residues. Germline-derived CDR1 and CDR2 are SGHDT and YYEEEE.

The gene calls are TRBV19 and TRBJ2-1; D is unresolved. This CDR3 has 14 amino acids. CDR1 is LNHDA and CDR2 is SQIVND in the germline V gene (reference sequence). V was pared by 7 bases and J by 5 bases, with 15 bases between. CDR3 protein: CASNRRTTDNEQFF. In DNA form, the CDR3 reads TGTGCCAGTAACCGCCGAACCACGGACAATGAGCAGTTCTTC. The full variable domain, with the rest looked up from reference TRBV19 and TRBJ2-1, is DGGITQSPKYLFRKEGQNVTLSCEQNLNHDAMYWYRQDPGQGLRLIYYSQIVNDFQKGDIAEGYSVSREKKESFPLTVTSAQKNPTAFYLCASNRRTTDNEQFFGPGTRLTVL.

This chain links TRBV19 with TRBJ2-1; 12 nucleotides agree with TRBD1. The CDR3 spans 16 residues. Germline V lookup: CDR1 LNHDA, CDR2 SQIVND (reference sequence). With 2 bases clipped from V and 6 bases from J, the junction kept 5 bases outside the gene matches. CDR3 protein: CASSITRDRGRNEQFF. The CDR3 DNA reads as TGTGCCAGTAGTATAACCCGGGACAGGGGGCGCAATGAGCAGTTCTTC. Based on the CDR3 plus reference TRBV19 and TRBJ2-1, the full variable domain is DGGITQSPKYLFRKEGQNVTLSCEQNLNHDAMYWYRQDPGQGLRLIYYSQIVNDFQKGDIAEGYSVSREKKESFPLTVTSAQKNPTAFYLCASSITRDRGRNEQFFGPGTRLTVL.

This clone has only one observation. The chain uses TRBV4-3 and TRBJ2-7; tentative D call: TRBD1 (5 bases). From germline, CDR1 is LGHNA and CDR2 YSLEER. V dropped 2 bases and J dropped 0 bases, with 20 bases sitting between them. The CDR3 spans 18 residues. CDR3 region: CASSQRATSQAASYEQYF. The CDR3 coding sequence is TGCGCCAGCAGCCAAAGGGCAACCTCACAGGCGGCCTCCTACGAGCAGTACTTC.

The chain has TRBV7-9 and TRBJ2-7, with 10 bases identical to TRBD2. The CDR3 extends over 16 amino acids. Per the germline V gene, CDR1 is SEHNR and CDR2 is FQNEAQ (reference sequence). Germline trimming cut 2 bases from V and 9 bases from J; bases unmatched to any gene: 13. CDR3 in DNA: TGTGCCAGCAGCTTACCGGCTAGCGGGGGCTTGCCACGGCAGTACTTC. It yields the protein CASSLPASGGLPRQYF.

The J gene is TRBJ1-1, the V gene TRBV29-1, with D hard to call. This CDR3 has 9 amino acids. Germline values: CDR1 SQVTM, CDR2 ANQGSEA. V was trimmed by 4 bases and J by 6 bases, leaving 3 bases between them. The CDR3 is CSVGPEAFF. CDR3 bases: TGCAGCGTTGGGCCTGAAGCTTTCTTT.